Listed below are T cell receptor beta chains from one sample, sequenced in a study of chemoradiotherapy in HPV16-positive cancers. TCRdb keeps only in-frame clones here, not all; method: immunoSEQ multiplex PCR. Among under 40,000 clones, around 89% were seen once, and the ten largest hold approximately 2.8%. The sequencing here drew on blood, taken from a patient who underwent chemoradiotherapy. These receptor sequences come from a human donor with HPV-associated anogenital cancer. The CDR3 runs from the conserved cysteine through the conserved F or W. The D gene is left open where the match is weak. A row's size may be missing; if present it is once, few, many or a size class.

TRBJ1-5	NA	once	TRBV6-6	TGTGCCAGCAGTTACCCAGGCAATCAGCCCCAGCATTTT	CASSYPGNQPQHF
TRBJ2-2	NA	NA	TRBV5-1	TGCGCCAGCAGCTTGGTCGGGTCTATCATGAACACCGGGGAGCTGTTTTTT	CASSLVGSIMNTGELFF
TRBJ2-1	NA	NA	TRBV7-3	TGTGCCAGCAGCCCAGACGGAGGCGGGATGTTCTTC	CASSPDGGGMFF
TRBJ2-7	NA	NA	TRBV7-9	TGTGCCAGCAGCCCTTTCAAGGCTTCCGAGCAGTACTTC	CASSPFKASEQYF
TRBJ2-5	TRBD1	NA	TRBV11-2	TGTGCCAGCAGCTCGACAGGGGAAGAGACCCAGTACTTC	CASSSTGEETQYF
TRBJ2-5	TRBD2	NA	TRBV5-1	TGCGCCAGCAGCCCACTAGCGGGTGGGGAGACCCAGTACTTC	CASSPLAGGETQYF
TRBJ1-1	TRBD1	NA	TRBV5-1	TGCGCCAGCAGCAAGGACAGGGGGCATGGGACTGAAGCTTTCTTT	CASSKDRGHGTEAFF
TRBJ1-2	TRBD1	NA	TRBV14	TGTGCCAGCAGCCAAGTCGAAAACAGGGGATATGGCTACACCTTC	CASSQVENRGYGYTF
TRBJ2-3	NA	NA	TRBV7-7	TGTGCTAGCAGCTCGAGGGACACAGATACGCAGTATTTT	CASSSRDTDTQYF
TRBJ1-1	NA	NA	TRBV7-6	TGTGCCAGCAGCTTAGGGGGACCCCTAGCCACTGAAGCTTTCTTT	CASSLGGPLATEAFF
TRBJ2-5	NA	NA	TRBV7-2	TGTGCCAGCAGCTTAGGGCAAGGTTTTGGCCAAGAGACCCAGTACTTC	CASSLGQGFGQETQYF
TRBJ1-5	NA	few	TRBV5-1	TGCGCCAGCAGCCCGAGGGGGGGGAATCAGCCCCAGCATTTT	CASSPRGGNQPQHF
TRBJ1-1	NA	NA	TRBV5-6	TGTGCCAGCAGCTTGGGGCCCGGGGGCGCAAGGACTGAAGCTTTCTTT	CASSLGPGGARTEAFF
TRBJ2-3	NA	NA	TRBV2	TGTGCCAGCAGTAAACTAGAGACAGATACGCAGTATTTT	CASSKLETDTQYF
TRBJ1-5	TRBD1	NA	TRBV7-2	TGTGCCAGCAGCCAAGGGGGACAGGGCAATCAGCCCCAGCATTTT	CASSQGGQGNQPQHF
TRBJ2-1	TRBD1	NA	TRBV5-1	TGCGCCAGCAGCTTGGGGGTACAGGGGTTGGAGCAGTTCTTC	CASSLGVQGLEQFF
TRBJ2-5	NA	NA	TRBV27	TGTGCCAGCAGCATTGGAGGGGGGCGTGAGACCCAGTACTTC	CASSIGGGRETQYF
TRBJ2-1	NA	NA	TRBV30	TGTGCCTGGGGTTTGGGTGGGAGCGGCAATGAGCAGTTCTTC	CAWGLGGSGNEQFF
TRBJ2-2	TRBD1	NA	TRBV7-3	TGTGCCAGCAGCTCTCTCGGACAGGGTACCACCGGGGAGCTGTTTTTT	CASSSLGQGTTGELFF
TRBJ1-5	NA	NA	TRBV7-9	TGTGCCAGCAGCTTAAGTCCCAATCAGCCCCAGCATTTT	CASSLSPNQPQHF
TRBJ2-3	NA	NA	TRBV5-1	TGCGCCAGCAGCTTGGGGCGGGGATACACAGATACGCAGTATTTT	CASSLGRGYTDTQYF
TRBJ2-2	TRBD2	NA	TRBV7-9	TGTGCCAGCAGCCCGGAAGCGGGGGTGAACACCGGGGAGCTGTTTTTT	CASSPEAGVNTGELFF
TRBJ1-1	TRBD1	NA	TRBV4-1	TGCGCCAGCAGCCAAGATTCGACAGGGAGAGCTTTCTTT	CASSQDSTGRAFF
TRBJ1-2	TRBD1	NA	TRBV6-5	TGTGCCAGCACCCGGACAGGGGACTATGGCTACACCTTC	CASTRTGDYGYTF
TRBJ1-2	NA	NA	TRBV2	TGTGCCAGCAGGCCACAGAGAAACTATGGCTACACCTTC	CASRPQRNYGYTF
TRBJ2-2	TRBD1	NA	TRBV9	TGTGCCAGCAGCGTAACTGACAGGGGGCAGACCGGGGAGCTGTTTTTT	CASSVTDRGQTGELFF
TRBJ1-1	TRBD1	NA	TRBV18	TGTGCCAGCTCACCAATGTCGGGACAGATGAACACTGAAGCTTTCTTT	CASSPMSGQMNTEAFF
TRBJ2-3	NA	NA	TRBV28	TGTGCCAGCAGTCTCGAGGATACGCAGTATTTT	CASSLEDTQYF
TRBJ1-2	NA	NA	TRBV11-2	TGTGCCAGCAGCGAGCAAGCCGTGCGTGGCTACACCTTC	CASSEQAVRGYTF
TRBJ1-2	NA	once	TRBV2	TGTGCCACCAGGAGGGGGGAGGAGGATGGCTACACCTTC	CATRRGEEDGYTF
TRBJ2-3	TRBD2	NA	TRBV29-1	TGCAGCGCTGCCCGCCTTGGGCGGGGGGGCCTTAGCACAGATACGCAGTATTTT	CSAARLGRGGLSTDTQYF
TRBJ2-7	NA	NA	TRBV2	TGTGCCAGCAGAAACCGGGACTTGGCCTACGAGCAGTACTTC	CASRNRDLAYEQYF